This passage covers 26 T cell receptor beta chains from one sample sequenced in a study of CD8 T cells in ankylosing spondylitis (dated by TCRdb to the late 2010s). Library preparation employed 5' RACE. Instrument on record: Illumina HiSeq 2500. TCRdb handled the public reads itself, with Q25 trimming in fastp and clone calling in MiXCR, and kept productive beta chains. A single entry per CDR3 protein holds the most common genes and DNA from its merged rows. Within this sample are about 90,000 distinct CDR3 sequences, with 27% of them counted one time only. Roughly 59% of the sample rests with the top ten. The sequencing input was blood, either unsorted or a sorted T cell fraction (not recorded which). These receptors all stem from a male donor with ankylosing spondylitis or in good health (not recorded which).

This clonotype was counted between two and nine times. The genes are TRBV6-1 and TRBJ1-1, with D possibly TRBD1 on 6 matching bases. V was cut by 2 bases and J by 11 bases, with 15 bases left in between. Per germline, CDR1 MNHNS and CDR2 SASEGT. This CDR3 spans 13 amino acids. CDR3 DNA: TGTGCCAGCAGTGAACCCGGACAGCGGCTGGCTTTCTTT. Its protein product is CASSEPGQRLAFF.

DNA for the CDR3: TGTGCCAGCAGTTCTCACCTTAGGAGCAATCAGCCCCAGCATTTT. It translates to CASSSHLRSNQPQHF. V and J are TRBV12-3 or TRBV12-4 and TRBJ1-5; D not resolved. The CDR3 has 15 amino acids. Trimming removed 4 bases at V and 1 base at J, with 11 bases between.

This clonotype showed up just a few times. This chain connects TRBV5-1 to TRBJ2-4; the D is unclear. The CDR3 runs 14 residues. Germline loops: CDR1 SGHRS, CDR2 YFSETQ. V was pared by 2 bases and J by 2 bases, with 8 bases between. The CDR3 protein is CASSFGVTKNIQYF. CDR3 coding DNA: TGCGCCAGCAGCTTCGGAGTTACCAAAAACATTCAGTACTTC.

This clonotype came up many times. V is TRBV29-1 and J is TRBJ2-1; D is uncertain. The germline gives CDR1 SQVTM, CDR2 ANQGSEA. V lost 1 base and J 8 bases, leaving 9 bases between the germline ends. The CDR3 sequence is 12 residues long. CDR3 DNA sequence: TGCAGCGTTGAAGGTAGTTGGTATGAGCAGTTCTTC. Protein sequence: CSVEGSWYEQFF.

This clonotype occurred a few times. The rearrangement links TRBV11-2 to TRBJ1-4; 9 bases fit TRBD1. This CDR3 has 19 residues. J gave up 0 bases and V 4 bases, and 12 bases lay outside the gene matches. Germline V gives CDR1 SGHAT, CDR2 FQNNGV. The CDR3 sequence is CASSSPGQGVPPTNEKLFF. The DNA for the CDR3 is TGTGCCAGCAGCTCCCCGGGACAGGGTGTCCCCCCAACTAATGAAAAACTGTTTTTT.

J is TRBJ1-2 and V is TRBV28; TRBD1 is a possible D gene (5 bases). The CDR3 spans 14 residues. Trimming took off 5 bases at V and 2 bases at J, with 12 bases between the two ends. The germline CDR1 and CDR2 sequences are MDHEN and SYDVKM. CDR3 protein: CASSTWGGNYGYTF. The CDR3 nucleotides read TGTGCCAGCAGTACCTGGGGGGGAAACTATGGCTACACCTTC.

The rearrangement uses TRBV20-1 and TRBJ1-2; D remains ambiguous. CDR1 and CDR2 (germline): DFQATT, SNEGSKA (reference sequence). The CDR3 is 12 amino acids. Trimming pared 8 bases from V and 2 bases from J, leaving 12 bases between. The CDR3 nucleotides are TGCAGTCTGAGAGCCAAGAACTATGGCTACACCTTC. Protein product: CSLRAKNYGYTF.

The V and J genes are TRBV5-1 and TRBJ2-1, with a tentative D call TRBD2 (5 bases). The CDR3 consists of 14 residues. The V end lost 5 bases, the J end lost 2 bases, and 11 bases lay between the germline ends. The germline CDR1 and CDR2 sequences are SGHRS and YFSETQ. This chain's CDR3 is CASRASGPYNEQFF. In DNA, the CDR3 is TGCGCCAGCAGGGCGAGCGGACCCTACAATGAGCAGTTCTTC. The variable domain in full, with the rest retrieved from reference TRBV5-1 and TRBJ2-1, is KAGVTQTPRYLIKTRGQQVTLSCSPISGHRSVSWYQQTPGQGLQFLFEYFSETQRNKGNFPGRFSGRQFSNSRSEMNVSTLELGDSALYLCASRASGPYNEQFFGPGTRLTVL.

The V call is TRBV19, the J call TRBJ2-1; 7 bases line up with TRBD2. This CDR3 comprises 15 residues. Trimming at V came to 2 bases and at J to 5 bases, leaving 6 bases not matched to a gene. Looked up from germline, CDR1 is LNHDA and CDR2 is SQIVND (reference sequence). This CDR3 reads CASSIQAGQNNEQFF. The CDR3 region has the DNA TGTGCCAGTAGTATACAAGCGGGGCAAAACAATGAGCAGTTCTTC.

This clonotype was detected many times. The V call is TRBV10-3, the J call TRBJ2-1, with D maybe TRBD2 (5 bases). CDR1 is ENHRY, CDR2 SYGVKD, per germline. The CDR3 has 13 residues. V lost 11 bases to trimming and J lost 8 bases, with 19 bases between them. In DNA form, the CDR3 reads TGTGCCTCCACGGACTGGTCCACGGATGAGCAGTTCTTC. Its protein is CASTDWSTDEQFF.

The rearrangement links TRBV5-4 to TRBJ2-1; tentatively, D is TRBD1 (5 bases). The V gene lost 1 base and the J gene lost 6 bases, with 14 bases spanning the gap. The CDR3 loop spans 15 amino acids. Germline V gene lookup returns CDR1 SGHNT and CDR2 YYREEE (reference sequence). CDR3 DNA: TGTGCCAGCAGCTTGATTCAGGGTTTAGCCAATGAGCAGTTCTTC. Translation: CASSLIQGLANEQFF.

The CDR3 loop is CAIKGERTGVADTQYF. The DNA of the CDR3 is TGTGCCATCAAGGGGGAAAGGACTGGAGTCGCAGATACGCAGTATTTT. The rearrangement uses TRBV10-3 and TRBJ2-3; a possible D gene is TRBD1 (6 bases). This CDR3 spans 16 amino acids. Trimming pared 7 bases from V and 4 bases from J, leaving 21 bases between. From germline, CDR1 is ENHRY and CDR2 SYGVKD.

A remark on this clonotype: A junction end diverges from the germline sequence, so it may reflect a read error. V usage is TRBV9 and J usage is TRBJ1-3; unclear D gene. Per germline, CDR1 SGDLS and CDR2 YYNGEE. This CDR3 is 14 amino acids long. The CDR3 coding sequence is TGTGCCAGCAGCGCAACGAGCTCTGGAAACACCATGTATTTT. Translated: CASSATSSGNTMYF.

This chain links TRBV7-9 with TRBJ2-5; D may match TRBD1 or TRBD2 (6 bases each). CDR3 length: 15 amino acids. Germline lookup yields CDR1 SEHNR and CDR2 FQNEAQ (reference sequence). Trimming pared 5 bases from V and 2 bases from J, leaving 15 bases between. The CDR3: CASSPRGTNQETQYF. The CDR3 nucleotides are TGTGCCAGCAGCCCTCGGGGGACAAATCAAGAGACCCAGTACTTC. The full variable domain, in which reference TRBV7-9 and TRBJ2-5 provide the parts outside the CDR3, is DTGVSQNPRHKITKRGQNVTFRCDPISEHNRLYWYRQTLGQGPEFLTYFQNEAQLEKSRLLSDRFSAERPKGSFSTLEIQRTEQGDSAMYLCASSPRGTNQETQYFGPGTRLLVL.

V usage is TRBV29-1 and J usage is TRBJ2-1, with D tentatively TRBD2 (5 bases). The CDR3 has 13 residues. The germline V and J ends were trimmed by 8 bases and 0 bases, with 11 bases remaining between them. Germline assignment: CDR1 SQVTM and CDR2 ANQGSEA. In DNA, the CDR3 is TGCAGCTTACGGACTGCCTCCTACAATGAGCAGTTCTTC. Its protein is CSLRTASYNEQFF.

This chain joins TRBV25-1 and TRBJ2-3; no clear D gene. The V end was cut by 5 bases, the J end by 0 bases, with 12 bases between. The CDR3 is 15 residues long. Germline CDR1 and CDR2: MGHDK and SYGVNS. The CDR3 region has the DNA TGTGCCAGCAGTCCCGTTAGGGCTAGCACAGATACGCAGTATTTT. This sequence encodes CASSPVRASTDTQYF.

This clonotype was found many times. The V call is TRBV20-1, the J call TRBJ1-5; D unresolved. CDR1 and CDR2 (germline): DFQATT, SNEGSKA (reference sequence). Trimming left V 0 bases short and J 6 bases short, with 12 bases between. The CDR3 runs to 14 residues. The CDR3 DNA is TGCAGTGCTAGAGATAAAGGTCCCAGTCAGCCCCAGCATTTT. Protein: CSARDKGPSQPQHF.

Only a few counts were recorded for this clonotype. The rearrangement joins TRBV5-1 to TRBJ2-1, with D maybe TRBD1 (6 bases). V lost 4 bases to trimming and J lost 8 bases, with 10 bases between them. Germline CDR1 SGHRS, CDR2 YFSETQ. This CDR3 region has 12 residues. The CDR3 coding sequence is TGCGCCAGCAGCCCTGAGGGGGATGAGCAGTTCTTC. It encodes CASSPEGDEQFF. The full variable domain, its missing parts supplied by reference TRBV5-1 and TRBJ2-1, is KAGVTQTPRYLIKTRGQQVTLSCSPISGHRSVSWYQQTPGQGLQFLFEYFSETQRNKGNFPGRFSGRQFSNSRSEMNVSTLELGDSALYLCASSPEGDEQFFGPGTRLTVL.

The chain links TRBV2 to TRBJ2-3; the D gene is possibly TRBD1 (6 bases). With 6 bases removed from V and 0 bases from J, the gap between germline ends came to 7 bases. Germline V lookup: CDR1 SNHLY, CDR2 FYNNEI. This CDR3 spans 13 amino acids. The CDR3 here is CASRDRSTDTQYF. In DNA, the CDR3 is TGTGCCAGCAGGGACAGAAGCACAGATACGCAGTATTTT.

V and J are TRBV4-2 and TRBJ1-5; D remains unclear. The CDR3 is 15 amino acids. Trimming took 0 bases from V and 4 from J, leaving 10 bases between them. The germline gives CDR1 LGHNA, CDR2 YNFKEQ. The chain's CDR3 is CASSQDAPNNQPQHF. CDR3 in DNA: TGTGCCAGCAGCCAAGATGCCCCTAATAATCAGCCCCAGCATTTT.

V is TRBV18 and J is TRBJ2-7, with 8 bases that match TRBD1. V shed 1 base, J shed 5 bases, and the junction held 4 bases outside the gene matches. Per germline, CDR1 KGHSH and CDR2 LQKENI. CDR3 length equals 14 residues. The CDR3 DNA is TGTGCCAGCTCACCACTACCACAGGGGGACGAGCAGTACTTC. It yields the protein CASSPLPQGDEQYF.

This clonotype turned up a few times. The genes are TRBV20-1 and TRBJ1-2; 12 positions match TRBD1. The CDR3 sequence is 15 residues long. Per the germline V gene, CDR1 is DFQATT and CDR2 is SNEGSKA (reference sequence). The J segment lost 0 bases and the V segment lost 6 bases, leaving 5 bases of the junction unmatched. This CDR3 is CSAQGQGAPNYGYTF. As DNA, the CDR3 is TGCAGTGCACAGGGACAGGGGGCCCCTAACTATGGCTACACCTTC.

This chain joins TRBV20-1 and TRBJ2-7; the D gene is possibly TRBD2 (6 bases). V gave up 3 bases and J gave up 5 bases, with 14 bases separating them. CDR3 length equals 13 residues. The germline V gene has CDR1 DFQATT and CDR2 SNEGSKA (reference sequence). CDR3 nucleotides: TGCAGTGCTAGTCCCGGGACTCGCGACGAGCAGTACTTC. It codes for CSASPGTRDEQYF.

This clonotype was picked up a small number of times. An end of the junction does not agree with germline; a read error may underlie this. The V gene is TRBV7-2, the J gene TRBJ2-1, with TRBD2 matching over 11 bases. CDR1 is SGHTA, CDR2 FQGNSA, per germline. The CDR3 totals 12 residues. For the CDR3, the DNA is TGTGCCAGCAGCTCGACGCCGGGACTAGCGGTTTTC. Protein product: CASSSTPGLAVF. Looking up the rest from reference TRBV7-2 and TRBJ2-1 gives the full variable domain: GAGVSQSPSNKVTEKGKDVELRCDPISGHTALYWYRQSLGQGLEFLIYFQGNSAPDKSGLPSDRFSAERTGGSVSTLTIQRTQQEDSAVYLCASSSTPGLAVFGPGTRLTVL.

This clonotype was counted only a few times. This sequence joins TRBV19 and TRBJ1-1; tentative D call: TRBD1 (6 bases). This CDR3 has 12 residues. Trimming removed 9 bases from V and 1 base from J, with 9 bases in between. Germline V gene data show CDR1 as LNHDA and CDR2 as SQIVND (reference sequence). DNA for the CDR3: TGTGCCAGCATACAGGGGAACACTGAAGCTTTCTTT. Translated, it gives CASIQGNTEAFF.

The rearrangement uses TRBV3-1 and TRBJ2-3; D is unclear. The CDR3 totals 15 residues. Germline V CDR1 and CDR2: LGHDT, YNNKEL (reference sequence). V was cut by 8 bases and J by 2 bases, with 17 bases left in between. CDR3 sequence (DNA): TGTGCCAGCTCCCAACCGGACCGTTCCACAGATACGCAGTATTTT. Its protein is CASSQPDRSTDTQYF.